This TCR beta chain was sequenced for a study of CD8 T cells in ankylosing spondylitis. MiXCR, applied by TCRdb to the 5' RACE reads, yields one record per CDR3 protein. There are 650,000 to 800,000 distinct CDR3 sequences in the sample; roughly 19% occur only once, and 15% to 20% lies in the top ten. About this clonotype itself: Its cognate antigen is unknown.

Whole-study results and caveats: A TCR beta motif of roughly eight highly homologous variants appeared characteristic of ankylosing spondylitis blood. A CD8+ phenotype characterized the disease-linked clones, which were relatively rare in peripheral blood.

Germline V gene sequence: CDR1 MNHNS, CDR2 SASEGT. Trimming cost V 6 bases and J 1 base, with 15 bases left between them. This CDR3 comprises 15 residues. This chain links TRBV6-1 with TRBJ1-1; D not certain. The receptor was derived from a male donor with ankylosing spondylitis. Sequencing was performed on blood, either unsorted or a sorted T cell fraction (not recorded which). CDR3: CASSRGGQSNTEAFF. CDR3 bases: TGTGCCAGCAGCCGAGGAGGCCAGTCGAACACTGAAGCTTTCTTT.